Listed here is a single T cell receptor beta chain. The data were obtained in a study of blood T cell repertoires in COVID-19. In the study overall: COVID-19 samples collected from the United States, Italy and Spain covered acute and convalescent phases.

Original data processing: Reference gene primer amplification gave estimated nucleated cell counts. Here immunoSEQ multiplex PCR was the method, and the copy in TCRdb shows in-frame clones only, minus some. V, J and clone size were drawn from that table, and D and trimming were deduced from the DNA. The repertoire holds 45,000 to 55,000 clones, just over 85% seen once, with approximately 12% in the top ten. After removal of 0 bases from V and 7 bases from J, the junction contained 4 bases not matched to a gene. The CDR3 is made up of 14 amino acids. The V gene's germline CDR1 is SGHKS and CDR2 YYEKEE (reference sequence).

The genes are TRBV5-5 and TRBJ1-1; 9 bases map to TRBD1. Input material: peripheral blood. The sequence was obtained from a man aged 70-80 years with active COVID-19. CDR3 coding DNA: TGTGCCAGCAGCTTGGCGGGACAGGGAGTTGAAGCTTTCTTT. Translated, it gives CASSLAGQGVEAFF. Looking up the rest from reference TRBV5-5 and TRBJ1-1 gives the full variable domain: DAGVTQSPTHLIKTRGQQVTLRCSPISGHKSVSWYQQVLGQGPQFIFQYYEKEERGRGNFPDRFSARQFPNYSSELNVNALLLGDSALYLCASSLAGQGVEAFFGQGTRLTVV.